These T cell receptor beta chains were read from a single sample in a study of CD8 T cells in ankylosing spondylitis. From the 5' RACE reads, TCRdb called clonotypes with MiXCR, one entry per CDR3 protein. The sample has about 750,000 distinct CDR3 sequences; around 20% are singletons. Sequenced input: blood, either unsorted or a sorted T cell fraction (not recorded which). These receptors were obtained from a male donor with ankylosing spondylitis. Both conserved end residues are part of each CDR3. D genes are given only for firm matches. Clone size appears in some rows only: once, few, many, or a class for an expanded clone.

v_gene,d_gene,abundance,j_gene,CDR3nt,CDR3aa
TRBV5-1,NA,NA,TRBJ2-7,TGCGCCAGCAGCCCGCGCAAACTTATCAGGGAGGACTACGAGCAGTACTTC,CASSPRKLIREDYEQYF
TRBV6-1,TRBD1,NA,TRBJ1-5,TGTGCCAGCAGTCAGACAGGGTATCAGCCCCAGCATTTT,CASSQTGYQPQHF
TRBV7-9,TRBD2,few,TRBJ2-5,TGTGCCAGCAGCAAACAGTCGCCGGGACTAGCGGAGGAGACCCAGTACTTC,CASSKQSPGLAEETQYF
TRBV3-1,NA,NA,TRBJ2-1,TGTGCCAGCAGCTTTCCCGGGACAAAGGGCAATGAGCAGTTCTTC,CASSFPGTKGNEQFF
TRBV7-9,NA,NA,TRBJ2-1,TGTGCCAGCAGCTTAGAGCCGCCCGAGCAGTTCTTC,CASSLEPPEQFF
TRBV7-3,NA,NA,TRBJ1-1,TGTGCCAGCAGCTTAAACCCCCAGGGGGAAGCTTTCTTT,CASSLNPQGEAFF
TRBV6-2/TRBV6-3,NA,few,TRBJ2-2,TGTGCCAGCAGTTACTACCTCGGCAGGAACACCGGGGAGCTGTTTTTT,CASSYYLGRNTGELFF
TRBV29-1,TRBD2,NA,TRBJ2-5,TGCAGCGTGATACTAGCGGGGAAGGGAGAGACCCAGTACTTC,CSVILAGKGETQYF
TRBV20-1,NA,NA,TRBJ1-1,TGCAGTGCCCCTGCCAGCACTGAAGCTTTCTTT,CSAPASTEAFF
TRBV4-2,NA,few,TRBJ2-7,TGTGCCAGCAGCCAAGACACGTCAGTCTACGAGCAGTACTTC,CASSQDTSVYEQYF
TRBV5-1,TRBD1,few,TRBJ1-4,TGCGCCAGCAGCTTCCGGACAGGAGAGAATGAAAAACTGTTTTTT,CASSFRTGENEKLFF
TRBV7-9,TRBD2,NA,TRBJ2-2,TGTGCCAGCAGCAAACCGGGACTAGCGAACACCGGGGAGCTGTTTTTT,CASSKPGLANTGELFF
TRBV20-1,NA,NA,TRBJ2-3,TGCAGTGCAACCGGGACAAACACAGATACGCAGTATTTT,CSATGTNTDTQYF
TRBV15,NA,few,TRBJ2-7,TGTGCCACCATGTCGAGCTCTTCCTACGAGCAGTACTTC,CATMSSSSYEQYF
TRBV7-9,TRBD1,once,TRBJ2-7,TGTGCCAGCAGCTTCGGGAACCGGGACAGTATCTTAGAGCAGTACTTC,CASSFGNRDSILEQYF
TRBV29-1,TRBD2,NA,TRBJ2-7,TGCAGCGTTGAAACTAGCGGCTCCTACGAGCAGTACTTC,CSVETSGSYEQYF
TRBV11-2,TRBD2,few,TRBJ2-1,TGTGCCAGCAGCTTACGACTAGCGGGGGGCCGATGGAATGAGCAGTTCTTC,CASSLRLAGGRWNEQFF
TRBV9,TRBD2,NA,TRBJ2-5,TGTGCCAGCAGCCTCGGACTAGCTACATCGGAGACCCAGTACTTC,CASSLGLATSETQYF
TRBV5-1,NA,few,TRBJ2-2,TGCGCCAGCAGCTTTCACACCGGGGAGCTGTTTTTT,CASSFHTGELFF
TRBV27,TRBD1,NA,TRBJ1-2,TGTGCCAGCAGTCTGACAGGGGTTAGGTATGGCTACACCTTC,CASSLTGVRYGYTF
TRBV5-1,NA,NA,TRBJ2-7,TGCGCCAGCAGCTTGTTGGGCGGGGCCCCCTACGAGCAGTACTTC,CASSLLGGAPYEQYF
TRBV14,TRBD2,NA,TRBJ2-3,TGTGCCAGCAGCCGAAGTTCCCTCGGGACTAGAGCAGATACGCAGTATTTT,CASSRSSLGTRADTQYF
TRBV7-8,TRBD2,NA,TRBJ2-1,TGTGCCAGCAGCTTCGAGGGACTAGCGGTCTCCTACAATGAGCAGTTCTTC,CASSFEGLAVSYNEQFF
TRBV28,NA,NA,TRBJ1-6,TGTGCCAGCAGACCATCGACAGGAACGAATTCACCCCTCCACTTT,CASRPSTGTNSPLHF
TRBV6-2/TRBV6-3,TRBD2,few,TRBJ2-3,TGTGCCAGCAGGAAGGGGACTAGCATGGATACGCAGTATTTT,CASRKGTSMDTQYF
TRBV20-1,TRBD2,few,TRBJ2-1,TGCAGTGCTAGAGCTCTAGCGGGAGCCTCCTACAATGAGCAGTTCTTC,CSARALAGASYNEQFF
TRBV20-1,TRBD2,few,TRBJ2-1,TGCAGTGCTAGGCCAACTAGCGGGGGCCCCAATGAGCAGTTCTTC,CSARPTSGGPNEQFF
TRBV29-1,TRBD1,many,TRBJ1-1,TGCAGCGTGGGACAGGGTGACACTGAAGCTTTCTTT,CSVGQGDTEAFF
TRBV6-2/TRBV6-3,NA,NA,TRBJ2-5,TGTGCCAGCAGTTACTCGAGACTGGCCCAAGAGACCCAGTACTTC,CASSYSRLAQETQYF
TRBV7-7,NA,few,TRBJ2-3,TGTGCTAGCAGCTCCCTGAGTGGCGATACGCAGTATTTT,CASSSLSGDTQYF
TRBV7-9,NA,NA,TRBJ1-1,TGTGCCAGCAGCCACCGCGACGGGCCCAGGGCTTTCTTT,CASSHRDGPRAFF
TRBV4-3,NA,NA,TRBJ2-7,TGCGCCAGCAGCCCAACTTACGGCGGCCCCTACGAGCAGTACTTC,CASSPTYGGPYEQYF
TRBV29-1,NA,NA,TRBJ1-1,TGCAGCGTTAAACACGCAAAGAACACTGAAGCTTTCTTT,CSVKHAKNTEAFF
TRBV12-3/TRBV12-4,TRBD2,few,TRBJ2-2,TGTGCCAGCAGCCCGGGACTAGGTTCATCCGGGGAGCTGTTTTTT,CASSPGLGSSGELFF
TRBV4-1,NA,NA,TRBJ2-1,TGCGCCAGCAGTCCCAGCAGTCCACGGGACAATGAGCAGTTCTTC,CASSPSSPRDNEQFF
TRBV20-1,TRBD1,few,TRBJ1-2,TGCAGTGCTAGTCAGGACAGGGGGCATTATGGCTACACCTTC,CSASQDRGHYGYTF
TRBV5-8,NA,NA,TRBJ2-1,TGTGCCAGCAGCTGGGTTCTTGAGCAGTTCTTC,CASSWVLEQFF
TRBV11-1,NA,NA,TRBJ2-3,TGTGCCAGCAGCGGGACGCCAGGTACAGATACGCAGTATTTT,CASSGTPGTDTQYF
TRBV12-3/TRBV12-4,NA,NA,TRBJ2-7,TGTGCCAGCAGTCGGGCAGTTTACGAGCAGTACTTC,CASSRAVYEQYF
TRBV9,TRBD1,few,TRBJ2-7,TGTGCCAGCAGCGGGACAGGGGGCTTTTACGAGCAGTACTTC,CASSGTGGFYEQYF
TRBV2,TRBD2,NA,TRBJ2-1,TGTGCCAGCCAAAGCGGGGGGATCAATGAGCAGTTCTTC,CASQSGGINEQFF
TRBV10-3,NA,few,TRBJ2-5,TGTGCCATCAATGAACAGGGTGGGGGCCAAGAGACCCAGTACTTC,CAINEQGGGQETQYF
TRBV4-2,NA,few,TRBJ2-2,TGTGCCAGCAGCCAAGGCTGGACTACCAACACCGGGGAGCTGTTTTTT,CASSQGWTTNTGELFF
TRBV15,TRBD2,NA,TRBJ2-7,TGTGCCACCAGCAGAGATTTGGGAGCGGGAGGCTACGAGCAGTACTTC,CATSRDLGAGGYEQYF
TRBV12-3/TRBV12-4,TRBD1,NA,TRBJ1-2,TGTGCCAGCAGTTTAGGGGTGGCGCAGGGGGGCTATGGCTACACCTTC,CASSLGVAQGGYGYTF
TRBV6-2/TRBV6-3,NA,NA,TRBJ2-7,TGTGCCAGCAGTTACTCGACCGGGGTACCTAGGTACGAGCAGTACTTC,CASSYSTGVPRYEQYF
TRBV19,TRBD1,few,TRBJ2-6,TGTGCCAGTGACAGGGACTCTGGGGCCAACGTCCTGACTTTC,CASDRDSGANVLTF
TRBV20-1,TRBD1,few,TRBJ2-1,TGCAGTGCCCCATTAGCCGGGACAGGGGCCGATGAGCAGTTCTTC,CSAPLAGTGADEQFF
TRBV6-1,NA,NA,TRBJ1-1,TGTGCCAGCAGTGCGTCGGGACATATGAACACTGAAGCTTTCTTT,CASSASGHMNTEAFF
TRBV18,NA,NA,TRBJ1-1,TGTGCCAGCTCACGTGTGGGAACGAACACTGAAGCTTTCTTT,CASSRVGTNTEAFF